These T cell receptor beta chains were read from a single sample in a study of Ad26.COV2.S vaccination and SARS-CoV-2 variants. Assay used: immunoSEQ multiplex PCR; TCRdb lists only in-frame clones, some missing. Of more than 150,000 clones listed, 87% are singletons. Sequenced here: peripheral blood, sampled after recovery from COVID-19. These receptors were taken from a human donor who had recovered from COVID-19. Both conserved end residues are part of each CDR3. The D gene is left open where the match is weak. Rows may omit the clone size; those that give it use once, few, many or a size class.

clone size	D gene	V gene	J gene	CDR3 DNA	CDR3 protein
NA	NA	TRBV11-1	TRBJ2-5	TGTGCCAGCAGCCCCCTCAGGGAGCGTCTGGTAGAGACCCAGTACTTC	CASSPLRERLVETQYF
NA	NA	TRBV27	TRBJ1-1	TGTGCCAGCAGCCCCAGAGCTGCTAGTGAAGCTTTCTTT	CASSPRAASEAFF
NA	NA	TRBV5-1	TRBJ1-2	TGCGCCAGCAGCTCTCCGGGACAAAACTATGGCTACACCTTC	CASSSPGQNYGYTF
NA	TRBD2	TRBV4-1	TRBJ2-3	TGCGCCAGCAGCGGATTAGCGGGGGTTGGAGATACGCAGTATTTT	CASSGLAGVGDTQYF
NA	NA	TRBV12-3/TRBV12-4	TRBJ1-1	TGTGCCAGCCTCCGGGACACAGGAACTGAAGCTTTCTTT	CASLRDTGTEAFF
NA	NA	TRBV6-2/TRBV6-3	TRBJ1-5	TGTGCCAGCAGTTACTCCCCGGGACGCGGTTCGGATCACCAGCATTTT	CASSYSPGRGSDHQHF
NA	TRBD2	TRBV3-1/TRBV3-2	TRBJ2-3	TGTGCCAGCAGCCAAGACCTACCGGGACTAGCGGGAGATACGCAGTATTTT	CASSQDLPGLAGDTQYF
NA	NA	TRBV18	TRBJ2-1	TGTGCCAGCTCACCACTACAGCCCGCGGGTGGGTCCTACAATGAGCAGTTCTTC	CASSPLQPAGGSYNEQFF
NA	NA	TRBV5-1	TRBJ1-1	TGCGCCAGCAGCTTTGGTAGCGGTGGAACTGAAGCTTTCTTT	CASSFGSGGTEAFF
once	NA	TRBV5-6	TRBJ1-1	TGTGCCAGCAGCTTGGATAGCACTGAAGCTTTCTTT	CASSLDSTEAFF
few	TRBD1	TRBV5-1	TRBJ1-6	TGCGCCAGCAGCTTGGACGACAGGGCCCGATATAATTCACCCCTCCACTTT	CASSLDDRARYNSPLHF
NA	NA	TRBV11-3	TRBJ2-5	TGTGCCAGCAGCTACGGGAGGGGGCAGCAAGAGACCCAGTACTTC	CASSYGRGQQETQYF
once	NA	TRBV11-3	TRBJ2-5	TGTGCCAGCAGCTTAGCTTTTGGTCAGGATGGTGAGACCCAGTACTTC	CASSLAFGQDGETQYF
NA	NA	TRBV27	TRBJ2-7	TGTGCCAGCAGTCCAACTAGGGAAATATACGAGCAGTACTTC	CASSPTREIYEQYF